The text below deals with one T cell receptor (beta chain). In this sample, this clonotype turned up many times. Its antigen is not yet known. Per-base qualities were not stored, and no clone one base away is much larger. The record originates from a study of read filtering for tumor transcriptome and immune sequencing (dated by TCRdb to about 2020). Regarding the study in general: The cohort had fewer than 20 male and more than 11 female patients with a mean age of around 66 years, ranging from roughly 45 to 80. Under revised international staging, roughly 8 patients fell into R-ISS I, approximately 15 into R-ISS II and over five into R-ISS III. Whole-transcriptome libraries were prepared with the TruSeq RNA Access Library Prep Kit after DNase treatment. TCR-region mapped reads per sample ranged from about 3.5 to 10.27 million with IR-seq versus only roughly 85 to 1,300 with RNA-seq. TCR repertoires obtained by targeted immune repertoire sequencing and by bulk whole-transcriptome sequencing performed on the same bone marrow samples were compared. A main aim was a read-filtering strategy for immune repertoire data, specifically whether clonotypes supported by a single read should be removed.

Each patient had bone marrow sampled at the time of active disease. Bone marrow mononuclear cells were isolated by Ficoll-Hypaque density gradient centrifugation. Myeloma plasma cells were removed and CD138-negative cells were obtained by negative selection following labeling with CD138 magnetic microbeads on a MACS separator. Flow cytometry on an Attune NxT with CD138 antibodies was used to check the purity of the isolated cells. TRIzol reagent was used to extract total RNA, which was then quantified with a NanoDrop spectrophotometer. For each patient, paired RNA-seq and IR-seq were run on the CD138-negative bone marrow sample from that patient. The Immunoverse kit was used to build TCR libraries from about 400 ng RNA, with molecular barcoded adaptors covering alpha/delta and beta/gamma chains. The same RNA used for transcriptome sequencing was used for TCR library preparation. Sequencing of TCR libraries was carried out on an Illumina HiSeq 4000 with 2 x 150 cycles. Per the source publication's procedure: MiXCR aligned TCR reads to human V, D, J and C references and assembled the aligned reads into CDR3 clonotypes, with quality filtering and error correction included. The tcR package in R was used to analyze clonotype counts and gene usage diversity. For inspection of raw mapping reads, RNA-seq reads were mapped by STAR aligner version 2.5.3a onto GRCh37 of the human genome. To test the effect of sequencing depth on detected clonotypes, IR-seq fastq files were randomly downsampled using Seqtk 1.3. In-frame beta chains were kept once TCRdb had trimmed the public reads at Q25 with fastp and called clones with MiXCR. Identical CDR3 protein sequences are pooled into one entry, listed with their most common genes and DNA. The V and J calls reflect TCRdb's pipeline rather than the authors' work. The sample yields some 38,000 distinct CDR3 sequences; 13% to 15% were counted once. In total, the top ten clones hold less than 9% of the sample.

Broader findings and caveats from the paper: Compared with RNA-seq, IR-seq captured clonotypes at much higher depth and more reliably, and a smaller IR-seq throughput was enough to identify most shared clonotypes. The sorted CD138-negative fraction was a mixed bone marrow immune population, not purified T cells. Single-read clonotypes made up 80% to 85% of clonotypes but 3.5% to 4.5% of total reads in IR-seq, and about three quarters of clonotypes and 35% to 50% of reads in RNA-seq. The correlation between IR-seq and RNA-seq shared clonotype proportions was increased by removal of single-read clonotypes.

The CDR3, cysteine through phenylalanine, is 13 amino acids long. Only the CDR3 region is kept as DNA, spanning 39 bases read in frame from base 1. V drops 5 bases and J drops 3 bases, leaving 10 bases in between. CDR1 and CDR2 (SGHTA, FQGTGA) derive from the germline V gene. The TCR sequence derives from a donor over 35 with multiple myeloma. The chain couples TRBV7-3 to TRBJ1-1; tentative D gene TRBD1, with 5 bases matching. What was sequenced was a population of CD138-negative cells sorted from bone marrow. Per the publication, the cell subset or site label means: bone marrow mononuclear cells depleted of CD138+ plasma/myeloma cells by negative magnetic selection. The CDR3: CASSPAGDTEAFF. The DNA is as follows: TGTGCCAGCAGCCCTGCGGGGGACACTGAAGCTTTCTTT.